The source of this T cell receptor (beta chain) is a study of blood T cell repertoires in COVID-19. Cohorts were assigned according to the clinical history that participants reported. Among Cohort 3 donors, those recovered had two negative PCRs, clearance, or symptom resolution. Authors' data handling: It was from reference gene primer amplification that nucleated cell counts were estimated. Assay used: immunoSEQ multiplex PCR; TCRdb lists only in-frame clones, some missing. V and J calls and clone size are as listed in that table; D and trimming were resolved from the DNA. The table has about 300,000 clones, about 89% seen once. This TCR derives from a woman younger than 30 who had recovered from COVID-19. The sample consisted of PBMCs or T cells enriched from blood (not recorded which).

The chain's CDR3 is CASSAHGAGANVLTF. For the CDR3, the DNA is TGTGCCAGCAGCGCCCATGGAGCTGGGGCCAACGTCCTGACTTTC. This chain links TRBV7-3 with TRBJ2-6; D not resolved. This CDR3 spans 15 amino acids. The germline V and J ends were trimmed by 5 bases and 2 bases, with 10 bases remaining between them. CDR1 SGHTA and CDR2 FQGTGA come from the germline V gene.